This entry is about one T cell receptor (beta chain). In the original analysis: Nucleated cell number was recorded as an estimate derived from reference gene primer amplification. Sequencing used immunoSEQ multiplex PCR; TCRdb keeps in-frame clones, though not all of them. D and trimming were read from the DNA, whereas the V and J calls and clone size are those reported in that table. Of over 50,000 clones in the sample, around 93% were seen once. V was shortened by 9 bases and J by 2 bases, with 13 bases between the two germline ends. CDR3 length: 13 residues. The germline V gene has CDR1 SGHAT and CDR2 FQNNGV. The data stem from a study of blood T cell repertoires in COVID-19. As for the study in general: The study drew acute and convalescent COVID-19 samples from the United States, Italy and Spain. T cells, B-cell-depleted T cells, or PBMCs supplied cDNA or gDNA.

This chain joins TRBV11-2 and TRBJ1-2, with D possibly TRBD1 on 5 matching bases. What was sequenced was peripheral blood. This TCR was recovered from a woman between 55 and 75 years old with active or convalescent COVID-19. In DNA form, the CDR3 reads TGTGCCAGTCAGAGGCAGGGCAACTATGGCTACACCTTC. Translated, it gives CASQRQGNYGYTF.